This T cell receptor beta chain was observed in a study of graft-versus-host responses after intestinal transplantation. The wider study: As for transplant type, recipients had multivisceral, liver-intestinal, or isolated intestinal grafts. The recipients all started with anti-thymocyte globulin induction and then took tacrolimus and steroids for two to four years. Overall study results and limits: Early post-transplant HvG declines tracked with peak circulating GvH clone levels. Analysis identified GvH clones in recipient marrow, with some appearing first in ileum or blood.

This clone was detected only once. What it binds is unknown. This table comes from immunoSEQ multiplex PCR, and its TCRdb copy is limited to in-frame clones, with some not included. The sample includes 20,000 to 30,000 clones, around 78% seen only once; the top ten take 1.1%. Germline V gene lookup returns CDR1 SGDLS and CDR2 YYNGEE. The CDR3 consists of 15 residues. V was clipped by 4 bases and J by 6 bases; unmatched bases: 9. This sequence joins TRBV9 and TRBJ2-1; 8 bases fit TRBD2. The TCR comes from a human patient who received an intestinal transplant, so some T cells may come from the graft donor. Sample: PBMCs, taken around 29 days after intestinal transplant. Written as DNA, the CDR3 is TGTGCCAGCAGCTCCGGGGGGGAAGTACGCAATGAGCAGTTCTTC. Protein sequence: CASSSGGEVRNEQFF.